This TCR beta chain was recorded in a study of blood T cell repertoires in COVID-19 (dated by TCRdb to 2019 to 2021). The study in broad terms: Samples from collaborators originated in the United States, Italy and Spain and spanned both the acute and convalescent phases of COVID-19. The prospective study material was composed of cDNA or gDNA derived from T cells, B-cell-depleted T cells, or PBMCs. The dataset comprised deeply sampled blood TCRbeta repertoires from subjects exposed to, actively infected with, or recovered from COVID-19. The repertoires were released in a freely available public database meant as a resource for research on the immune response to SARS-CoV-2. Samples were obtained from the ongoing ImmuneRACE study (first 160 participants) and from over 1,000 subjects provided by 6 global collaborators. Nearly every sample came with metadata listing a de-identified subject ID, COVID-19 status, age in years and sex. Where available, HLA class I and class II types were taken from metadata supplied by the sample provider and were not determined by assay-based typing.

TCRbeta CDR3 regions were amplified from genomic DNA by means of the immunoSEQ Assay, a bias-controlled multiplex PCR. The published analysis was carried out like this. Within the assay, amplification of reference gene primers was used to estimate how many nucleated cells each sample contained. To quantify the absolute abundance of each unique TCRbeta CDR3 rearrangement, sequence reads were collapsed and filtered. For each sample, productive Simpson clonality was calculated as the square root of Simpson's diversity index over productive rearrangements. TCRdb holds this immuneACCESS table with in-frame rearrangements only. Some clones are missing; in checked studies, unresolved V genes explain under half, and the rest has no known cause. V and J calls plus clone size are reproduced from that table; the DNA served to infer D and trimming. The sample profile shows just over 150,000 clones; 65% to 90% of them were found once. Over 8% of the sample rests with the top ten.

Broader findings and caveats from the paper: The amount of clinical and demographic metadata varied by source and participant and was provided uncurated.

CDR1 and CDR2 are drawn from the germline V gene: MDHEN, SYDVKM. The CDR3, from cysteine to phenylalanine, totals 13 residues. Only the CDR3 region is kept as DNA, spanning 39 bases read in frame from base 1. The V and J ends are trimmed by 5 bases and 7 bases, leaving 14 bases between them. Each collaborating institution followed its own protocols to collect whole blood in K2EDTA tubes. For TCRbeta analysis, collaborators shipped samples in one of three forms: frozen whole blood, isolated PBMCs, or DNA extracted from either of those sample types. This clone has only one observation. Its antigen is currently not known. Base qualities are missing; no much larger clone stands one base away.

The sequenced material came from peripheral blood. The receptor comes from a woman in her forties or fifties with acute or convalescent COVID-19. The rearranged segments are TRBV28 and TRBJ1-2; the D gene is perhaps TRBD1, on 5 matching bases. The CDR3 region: CASSPSARGGYTF. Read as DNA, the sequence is TGTGCCAGCAGTCCCTCAGCAAGGGGTGGCTACACCTTC.